Listed here are 22 T cell receptor beta chains from one sample, sequenced in a study of blood T cell repertoires in COVID-19. Profiling relied on immunoSEQ multiplex PCR, and the TCRdb table lists in-frame clones only, not all of them. The sample shows 110,000 to 150,000 clones, roughly four fifths of them seen only once. The specimen was PBMCs or T cells enriched from blood (not recorded which). All receptors come from a man aged 50 to 60 who had recovered from COVID-19.

This clone showed up just once. The V and J genes are TRBV7-2 and TRBJ2-7; 7 positions agree with TRBD2. CDR1 and CDR2 (germline): SGHTA, FQGNSA. Trimming took 6 bases from V and 1 from J; bases not matched to a gene: 9. The CDR3 runs 15 residues. Here the CDR3 DNA reads TGTGCCAGCAGGTTCGATCGGGGGGTTTCCTACGAGCAGTACTTC. This sequence encodes CASRFDRGVSYEQYF.

The chain is built from TRBV6-5 and TRBJ1-6, with TRBD1 matching 9 bases. J was trimmed by 7 bases and V by 6 bases; bases with no gene match: 7. Germline CDR1 reads MNHEY; CDR2 reads SVGAGI. The CDR3 extends over 15 amino acids. CDR3 nucleotide sequence: TGTGCCAGCAGACCTACGGGACAGGGAAATTCACCCCTCCACTTT. This gives the protein CASRPTGQGNSPLHF.

This sequence joins TRBV7-8 and TRBJ2-2; D might be TRBD1 (6 bases). Germline V lookup: CDR1 SGHVS, CDR2 FQNEAQ. This CDR3 region has 18 residues. V was trimmed by 1 base and J by 0 bases, leaving 15 bases between them. The CDR3 coding sequence is TGTGCCAGCAGCTTAGGTCTAGGGACAATGGCGAACACCGGGGAGCTGTTTTTT. Translating it yields CASSLGLGTMANTGELFF. Supplemented by reference TRBV7-8 and TRBJ2-2, the full variable domain reads GAGVSQSPRYKVAKRGQDVALRCDPISGHVSLFWYQQALGQGPEFLTYFQNEAQLDKSGLPSDRFFAERPEGSVSTLKIQRTQQEDSAVYLCASSLGLGTMANTGELFFGEGSRLTVL.

This sequence joins TRBV7-2 and TRBJ1-6; unclear D gene. The CDR3 covers 16 residues. Per germline, CDR1 SGHTA and CDR2 FQGNSA. The ends were cut back, 5 bases at V and 6 bases at J, with 17 bases in the middle. The CDR3 spells CASSPKGGHLNSPLHF. CDR3 sequence (DNA): TGTGCCAGCAGCCCAAAAGGAGGGCACCTTAATTCACCCCTCCACTTT. Drawing the rest from reference TRBV7-2 and TRBJ1-6, the complete variable domain is GAGVSQSPSNKVTEKGKDVELRCDPISGHTALYWYRQSLGQGLEFLIYFQGNSAPDKSGLPSDRFSAERTGGSVSTLTIQRTQQEDSAVYLCASSPKGGHLNSPLHFGNGTRLTVT.

This chain links TRBV5-8 with TRBJ1-6; no clear D gene. CDR3 size: 14 residues. Germline CDR1 SGHTS, CDR2 YDEGEE. Trimming cost V 4 bases and J 7 bases, with 12 bases left between them. This CDR3 is CASSPLTGNSPLHF. Here the CDR3 DNA reads TGTGCCAGCAGCCCTTTAACGGGGAATTCACCCCTCCACTTT.

This clone turned up a few times. The chain carries TRBV3-1 (or the pseudogene TRBV3-2) and TRBJ1-6; D possibly corresponds to TRBD1 (5 bases). The CDR3 is 15 residues long. Germline lookup yields CDR1 LGHDT and CDR2 YNNKEL (reference sequence). Trimming removed 1 base from V and 5 bases from J, with 9 bases in between. The CDR3 reads CASSQGRGNNSPLHF. The DNA of the CDR3 is TGTGCCAGCAGCCAAGGTAGGGGTAATAATTCACCCCTCCACTTT.

In this sample, this clone turned up once. The chain has TRBV5-1 and TRBJ2-3; 11 bases match TRBD2. V was pared by 4 bases and J by 0 bases, with 10 bases of the junction left unmatched. Per the germline V gene, CDR1 is SGHRS and CDR2 is YFSETQ. This CDR3 region has 18 residues. CDR3 sequence reads: CASSPLGTSGPSTDTQYF. The DNA for the CDR3 is TGCGCCAGCAGCCCCTTGGGGACTAGCGGACCTAGCACAGATACGCAGTATTTT.

This clone was picked up one time. The CDR3 coding sequence is TGTGCCAGCAGCTTGGTGGACACCTCCGCCGAGGCTCCCCTCCACTTT. It yields the protein CASSLVDTSAEAPLHF. The chain employs TRBV7-2 and TRBJ1-6, with D perhaps matching TRBD1 (5 bases). CDR3 length: 16 residues. Germline V lookup: CDR1 SGHTA, CDR2 FQGNSA. Trimming took off 3 bases at V and 13 bases at J, with 22 bases between the two ends.

This clone was recorded once. This rearrangement joins TRBV5-1 to TRBJ2-5; D uncertain. The CDR3 is 14 amino acids. Per the germline V gene, CDR1 is SGHRS and CDR2 is YFSETQ. The germline V and J ends were trimmed by 0 bases and 1 base, with 7 bases remaining between them. CDR3 DNA sequence: TGCGCCAGCAGCTTGGCAGGATCCCAAGAGACCCAGTACTTC. Its translation is CASSLAGSQETQYF.

V gene TRBV2 combines with J gene TRBJ1-1; D perhaps matches TRBD1 (6 bases). CDR1 and CDR2 (germline): SNHLY, FYNNEI. Trimming removed 6 bases from V and 3 bases from J, with 11 bases in between. The CDR3 sequence is 13 residues long. CDR3 region: CASRVTGYTEAFF. The CDR3 DNA reads as TGTGCCAGCAGGGTAACAGGGTACACTGAAGCTTTCTTT.

The rearrangement links TRBV28 to TRBJ2-1; the match to TRBD2 covers 7 bases. V was clipped by 3 bases and J by 7 bases; unmatched bases: 6. CDR3 length equals 14 residues. Per the germline V gene, CDR1 is MDHEN and CDR2 is SYDVKM. The CDR3, as DNA: TGTGCCAGCAGTTTTTGGGAGGGTTTAAATGAGCAGTTCTTC. Translated: CASSFWEGLNEQFF.

This clone was detected only a few times. The V and J genes are TRBV7-9 and TRBJ1-1; TRBD1 agrees at 9 bases. The germline V gene encodes CDR1 SEHNR and CDR2 FQNEAQ (reference sequence). After removal of 5 bases from V and 7 bases from J, the junction contained 8 bases not matched to a gene. The CDR3 has 14 amino acids. The CDR3 DNA reads as TGTGCCAGCAGCCTTGGACAGGGGCCCATTGAAGCTTTCTTT. Amino acids: CASSLGQGPIEAFF.

CDR3 residues: CASTFREQYF. CDR3 DNA: TGTGCCAGCACCTTCAGGGAGCAGTACTTC. The V and J genes are TRBV18 and TRBJ2-7; unclear D gene. V was clipped by 8 bases and J by 7 bases, with 9 bases between them. Germline values: CDR1 KGHSH, CDR2 LQKENI. This CDR3 has 10 amino acids.

The chain joins TRBV2 to TRBJ2-7; 8 nucleotides line up with TRBD1. Germline V CDR1 and CDR2: SNHLY, FYNNEI. V shed 3 bases, J shed 1 base, and the junction held 5 bases outside the gene matches. The CDR3 consists of 15 residues. The CDR3 is CASSERTGLSYEQYF. In nucleotides, the CDR3 is TGTGCCAGCAGTGAGAGGACAGGGTTATCCTACGAGCAGTACTTC.

The chain is built from TRBV19 and TRBJ1-3; TRBD1 matches 7 bases. From germline, CDR1 is LNHDA and CDR2 SQIVND (reference sequence). The CDR3 runs 13 residues. J gave up 2 bases and V 5 bases, and 0 bases lay outside the gene matches. In nucleotides, the CDR3 is TGTGCCAGTAGTGGGACAGCTGGAAACACCATATATTTT. Protein product: CASSGTAGNTIYF. Filled out from reference TRBV19 and TRBJ1-3, the complete variable domain reads DGGITQSPKYLFRKEGQNVTLSCEQNLNHDAMYWYRQDPGQGLRLIYYSQIVNDFQKGDIAEGYSVSREKKESFPLTVTSAQKNPTAFYLCASSGTAGNTIYFGEGSWLTVV.

V is TRBV30 and J is TRBJ2-7, with D perhaps TRBD1 (6 bases). Germline lookup yields CDR1 GTSNPN and CDR2 SVGIG (reference sequence). There are 12 residues in the CDR3. V lost 3 bases and J 0 bases, leaving 6 bases between the germline ends. This CDR3 is CAWRDSSYEQYF. The CDR3 DNA sequence: TGTGCCTGGAGGGACAGCTCCTACGAGCAGTACTTC.

Here the CDR3 reads CASSVFGGPSGNTIYF. CDR3 coding DNA: TGTGCCAGCAGCGTATTTGGCGGCCCCTCTGGAAACACCATATATTTT. The chain recombines TRBV9 with TRBJ1-3; D is undetermined. The CDR3 has 16 amino acids. CDR1 and CDR2 from the germline V gene are SGDLS and YYNGEE. V gave up 1 base and J gave up 0 bases, with 11 bases separating them.

V usage is TRBV5-5 and J usage is TRBJ1-3; D is ambiguous. The germline V gene has CDR1 SGHKS and CDR2 YYEKEE (reference sequence). This CDR3 has 15 amino acids. V lost 1 base to trimming and J lost 0 bases, with 8 bases between them. In nucleotides, the CDR3 is TGTGCCAGCAGCTTGAACGGTATCTCTGGAAACACCATATATTTT. Protein: CASSLNGISGNTIYF. The whole variable domain, filled in from reference TRBV5-5 and TRBJ1-3, reads DAGVTQSPTHLIKTRGQQVTLRCSPISGHKSVSWYQQVLGQGPQFIFQYYEKEERGRGNFPDRFSARQFPNYSSELNVNALLLGDSALYLCASSLNGISGNTIYFGEGSWLTVV.

The chain carries TRBV28 and TRBJ1-5; TRBD1 might be the D (6 bases). Trimming took 6 bases from V and 0 from J, leaving 18 bases between them. CDR3 length: 17 residues. The germline V gene encodes CDR1 MDHEN and CDR2 SYDVKM. The DNA for the CDR3 is TGTGCCAGCAGGCTCGGCAGGGGCGGATATAGCAATCAGCCCCAGCATTTT. Residues: CASRLGRGGYSNQPQHF.

The J gene is TRBJ2-3, the V gene TRBV4-2; 11 nucleotides align to TRBD2. Trimming took 5 bases from V and 8 from J; bases not matched to a gene: 12. Germline V gene lookup returns CDR1 LGHNA and CDR2 YNFKEQ. The CDR3 covers 16 residues. CDR3: CASSATSGASFGTQYF. The CDR3 coding sequence is TGTGCCAGCAGCGCGACTAGCGGGGCCTCGTTTGGTACGCAGTATTTT.

The rearrangement uses TRBV2 and TRBJ1-2, with D perhaps TRBD1 (6 bases). The CDR3 runs 13 residues. Germline assignment: CDR1 SNHLY and CDR2 FYNNEI. Between the trimmed V and J ends, which lost 2 bases and 7 bases, there was a span of 11 bases. The CDR3 loop reads CASSERTATGYTF. The CDR3 nucleotides are TGTGCCAGCAGTGAACGGACAGCCACTGGCTACACCTTC. The whole variable domain, remainder taken from reference TRBV2 and TRBJ1-2, is EPEVTQTPSHQVTQMGQEVILRCVPISNHLYFYWYRQILGQKVEFLVSFYNNEISEKSEIFDDQFSVERPDGSNFTLKIRSTKLEDSAMYFCASSERTATGYTFGSGTRLTVV.

This chain links TRBV30 with TRBJ2-3; D gene ambiguous. Germline loops: CDR1 GTSNPN, CDR2 SVGIG (reference sequence). There are 11 residues in the CDR3. The V end was cut by 2 bases, the J end by 3 bases, with 3 bases between. CDR3 in DNA: TGTGCCTGGAGTCGGACAGATACGCAGTATTTT. This encodes CAWSRTDTQYF.